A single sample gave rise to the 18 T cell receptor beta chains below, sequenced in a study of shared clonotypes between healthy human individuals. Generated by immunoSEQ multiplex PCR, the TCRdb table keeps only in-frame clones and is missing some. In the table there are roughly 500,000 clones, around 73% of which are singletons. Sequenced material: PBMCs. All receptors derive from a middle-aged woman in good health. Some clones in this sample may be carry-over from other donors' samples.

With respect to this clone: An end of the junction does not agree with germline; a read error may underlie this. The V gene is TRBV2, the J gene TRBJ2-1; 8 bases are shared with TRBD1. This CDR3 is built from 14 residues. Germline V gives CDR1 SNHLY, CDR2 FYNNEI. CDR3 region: CAGRTRTGRNEQFF. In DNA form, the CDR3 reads TGTGCCGGCAGGACACGGACAGGGAGAAATGAGCAGTTCTTC. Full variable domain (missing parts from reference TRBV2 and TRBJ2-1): EPEVTQTPSHQVTQMGQEVILRCVPISNHLYFYWYRQILGQKVEFLVSFYNNEISEKSEIFDDQFSVERPDGSNFTLKIRSTKLEDSAMYFCAGRTRTGRNEQFFGPGTRLTVL.

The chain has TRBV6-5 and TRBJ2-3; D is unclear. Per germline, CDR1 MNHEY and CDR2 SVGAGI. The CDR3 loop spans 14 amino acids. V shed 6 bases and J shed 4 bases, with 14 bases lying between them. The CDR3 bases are TGTGCCAGCAGCATGGACCTCGAGGCAGATACGCAGTATTTT. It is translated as CASSMDLEADTQYF.

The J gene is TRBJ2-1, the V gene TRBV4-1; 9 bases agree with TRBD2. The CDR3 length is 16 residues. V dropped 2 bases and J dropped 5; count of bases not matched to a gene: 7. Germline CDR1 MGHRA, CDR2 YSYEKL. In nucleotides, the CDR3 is TGCGCCAGCAGCCAAACCGGGACTAGCCGACACAATGAGCAGTTCTTC. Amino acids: CASSQTGTSRHNEQFF.

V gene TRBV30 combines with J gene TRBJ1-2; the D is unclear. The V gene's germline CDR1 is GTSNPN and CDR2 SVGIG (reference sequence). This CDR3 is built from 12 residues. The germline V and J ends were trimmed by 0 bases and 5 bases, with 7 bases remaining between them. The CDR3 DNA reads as TGTGCCTGGAGTGTACTTGGATATGGCTACACCTTC. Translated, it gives CAWSVLGYGYTF.

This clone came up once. The CDR3 region has the DNA TGTGCCAGCAGCGTAGGTAGTAGCGGGAGGCCCTACGAGCAGTACTTC. Translation: CASSVGSSGRPYEQYF. The chain joins TRBV9 to TRBJ2-7, with 10 nucleotides matching TRBD2. The CDR3 spans 16 residues. Per the germline V gene, CDR1 is SGDLS and CDR2 is YYNGEE. The V segment lost 0 bases and the J segment 2 bases; nucleotides outside the gene matches: 5.

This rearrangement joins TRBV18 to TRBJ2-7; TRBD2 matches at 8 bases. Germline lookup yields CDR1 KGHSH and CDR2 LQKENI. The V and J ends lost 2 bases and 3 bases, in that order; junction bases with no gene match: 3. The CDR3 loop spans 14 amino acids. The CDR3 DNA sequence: TGTGCCAGCTCACCAACCGGGGGGGACTACGAGCAGTACTTC. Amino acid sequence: CASSPTGGDYEQYF.

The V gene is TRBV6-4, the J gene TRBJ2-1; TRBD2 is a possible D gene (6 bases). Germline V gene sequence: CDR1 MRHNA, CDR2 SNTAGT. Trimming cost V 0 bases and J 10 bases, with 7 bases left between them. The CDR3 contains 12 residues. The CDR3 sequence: CASSDSREEQFF. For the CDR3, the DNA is TGTGCCAGCAGTGACTCTCGGGAGGAGCAGTTCTTC.

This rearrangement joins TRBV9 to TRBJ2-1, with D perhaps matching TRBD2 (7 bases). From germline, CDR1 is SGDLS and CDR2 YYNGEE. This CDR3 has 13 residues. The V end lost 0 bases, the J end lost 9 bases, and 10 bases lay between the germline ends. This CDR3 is CASSVGGGTEQFF. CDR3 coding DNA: TGTGCCAGCAGCGTAGGGGGGGGCACTGAGCAGTTCTTC.

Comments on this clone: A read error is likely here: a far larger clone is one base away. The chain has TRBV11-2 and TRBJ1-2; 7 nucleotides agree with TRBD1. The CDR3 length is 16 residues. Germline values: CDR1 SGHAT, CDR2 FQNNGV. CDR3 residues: CASSSSGTAASYDYTF. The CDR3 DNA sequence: TGTGCCAGCAGCTCATCCGGGACAGCGGCCAGCTATGACTACACCTTC.

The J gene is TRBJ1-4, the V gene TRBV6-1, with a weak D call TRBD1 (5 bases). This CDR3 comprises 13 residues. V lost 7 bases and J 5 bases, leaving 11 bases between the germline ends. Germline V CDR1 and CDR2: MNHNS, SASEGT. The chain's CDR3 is CASTGRGNEKLFF. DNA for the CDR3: TGTGCCAGCACGGGACGCGGGAATGAAAAACTGTTTTTT.

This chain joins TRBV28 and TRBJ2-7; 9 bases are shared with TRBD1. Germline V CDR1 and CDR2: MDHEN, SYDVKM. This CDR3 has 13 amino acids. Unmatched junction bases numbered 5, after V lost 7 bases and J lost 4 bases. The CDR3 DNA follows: TGTGCCAGCAACGGACAGGGGTTTTACGAGCAGTACTTC. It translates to CASNGQGFYEQYF. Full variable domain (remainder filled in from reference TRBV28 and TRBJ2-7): DVKVTQSSRYLVKRTGEKVFLECVQDMDHENMFWYRQDPGLGLRLIYFSYDVKMKEKGDIPEGYSVSREKKERFSLILESASTNQTSMYLCASNGQGFYEQYFGPGTRLTVT.

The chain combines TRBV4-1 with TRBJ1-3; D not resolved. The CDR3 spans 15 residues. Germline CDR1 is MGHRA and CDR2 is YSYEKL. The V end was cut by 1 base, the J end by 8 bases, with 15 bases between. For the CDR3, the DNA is TGCGCCAGCAGCCAAGCGGTGAGAGATCCGGACACCATATATTTT. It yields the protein CASSQAVRDPDTIYF.

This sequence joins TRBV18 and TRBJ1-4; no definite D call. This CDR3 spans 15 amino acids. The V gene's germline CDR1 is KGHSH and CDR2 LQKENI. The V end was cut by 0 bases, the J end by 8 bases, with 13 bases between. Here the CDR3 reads CASSPPEGLREKLFF. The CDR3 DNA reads TGTGCCAGCTCACCACCGGAGGGATTGAGGGAAAAACTGTTTTTT. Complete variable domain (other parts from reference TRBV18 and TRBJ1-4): NAGVMQNPRHLVRRRGQEARLRCSPMKGHSHVYWYRQLPEEGLKFMVYLQKENIIDESGMPKERFSAEFPKEGPSILRIQQVVRGDSAAYFCASSPPEGLREKLFFGSGTQLSVL.

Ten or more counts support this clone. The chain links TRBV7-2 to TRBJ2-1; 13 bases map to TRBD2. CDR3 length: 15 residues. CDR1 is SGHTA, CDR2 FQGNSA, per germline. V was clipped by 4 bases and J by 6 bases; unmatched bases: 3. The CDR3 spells CASSWTSGSSNEQFF. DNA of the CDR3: TGTGCCAGCAGCTGGACTAGCGGGAGTTCCAATGAGCAGTTCTTC.

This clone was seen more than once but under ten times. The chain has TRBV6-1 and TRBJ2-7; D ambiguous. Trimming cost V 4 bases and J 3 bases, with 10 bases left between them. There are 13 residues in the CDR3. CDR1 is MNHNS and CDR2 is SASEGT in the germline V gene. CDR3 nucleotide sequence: TGTGCCAGCAGTGGGCCTGGGGTCTACGAGCAGTACTTC. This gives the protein CASSGPGVYEQYF.

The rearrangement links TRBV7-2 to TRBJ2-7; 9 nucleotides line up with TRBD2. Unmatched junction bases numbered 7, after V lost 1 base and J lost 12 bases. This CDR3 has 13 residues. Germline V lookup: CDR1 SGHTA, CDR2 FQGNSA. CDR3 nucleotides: TGTGCCAGCAGCTTAGGGCTAGCGGGGTCTCCGTACTTC. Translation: CASSLGLAGSPYF.

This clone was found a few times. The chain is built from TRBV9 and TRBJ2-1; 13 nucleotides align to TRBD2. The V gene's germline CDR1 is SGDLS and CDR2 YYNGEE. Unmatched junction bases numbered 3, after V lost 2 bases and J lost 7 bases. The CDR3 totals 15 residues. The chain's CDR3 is CASSVTSGRGNEQFF. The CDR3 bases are TGTGCCAGCAGCGTCACTAGCGGGAGGGGGAATGAGCAGTTCTTC.

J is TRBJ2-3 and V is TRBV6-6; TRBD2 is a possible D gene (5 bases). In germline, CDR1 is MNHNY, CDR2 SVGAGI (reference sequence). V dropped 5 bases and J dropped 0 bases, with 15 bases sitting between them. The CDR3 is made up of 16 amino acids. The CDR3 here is CASSVTRPGSTDTQYF. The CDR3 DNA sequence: TGTGCCAGCAGTGTAACCCGACCGGGGAGCACAGATACGCAGTATTTT.